A selection of T cell receptor beta chains follows, all from one sample in a study of cytomegalovirus exposure and HLA in healthy donors. Generated by immunoSEQ multiplex PCR, the TCRdb table keeps only in-frame clones and is missing some. This table holds around 140,000 clones, 60% to 85% found once. Sample: PBMCs. The receptors derive from a woman aged 18-29 years in good health and CMV-seronegative. The CDR3 runs from the conserved cysteine through the conserved F or W. A D gene is named only where the DNA matches it firmly. Clone size is shown for a subset of rows, as once, few, many or a class of expanded clone.

v_call,clone_size,j_call,d_call,cdr3_nt,cdr3_aa
TRBV7-2,-,TRBJ2-7,TRBD2,TGTGCCAGCGTTTCTAGCGGCTCCTACGAGCAGTACTTC,CASVSSGSYEQYF
TRBV27,-,TRBJ2-7,TRBD1,TGTGCCAGCAGTCAGACCAGGGGGCCCTACGAGCAGTACTTC,CASSQTRGPYEQYF
TRBV27,few,TRBJ2-1,TRBD1,TGTGCCAGCAACCGGGACAGGATCGACAATGAGCAGTTCTTC,CASNRDRIDNEQFF
TRBV19,-,TRBJ1-5,TRBD1,TGTGCCAGTAGTATACCCGACAGGGGGTATCAGCCCCAGCATTTT,CASSIPDRGYQPQHF
TRBV7-2,-,TRBJ2-1,TRBD2,TGTGCCAGCAGCTTATTTCGGACTAGCGGGAGCATGGATGAGCAGTTCTTC,CASSLFRTSGSMDEQFF
TRBV7-2,-,TRBJ2-6,-,TGTGCCAGCAGCTTGTACCTAGCGTCTAGCTCTGGGGCCAACGTCCTGACTTTC,CASSLYLASSSGANVLTF
TRBV11-2,few,TRBJ2-5,-,TGTGCCAGCAGCCCCGAGGGGGACTATGGAGAGACCCAGTACTTC,CASSPEGDYGETQYF
TRBV4-1,-,TRBJ2-5,-,TGCGCCAGCAGCCGGCTAGCCGCCCTCGGTGGAGAGACCCAGTACTTC,CASSRLAALGGETQYF
TRBV18,-,TRBJ2-1,-,TGTGCCAGCTCACCAGGGACTGGGGGAATAGTCTTC,CASSPGTGGIVF
TRBV7-2,-,TRBJ1-5,-,TGTGCCAGCAGCTTAAACAGCCCATGGCCCCAGCATTTT,CASSLNSPWPQHF
TRBV30,-,TRBJ1-1,-,TGTGCCTGGACCCCCGAGTTGAACACTGAAGCTTTCTTT,CAWTPELNTEAFF
TRBV10-1,-,TRBJ2-3,TRBD2,TGCGCCAGCAGTCCGGGACTAGCGGGATTGGATACGCAGTATTTT,CASSPGLAGLDTQYF
TRBV10-1,-,TRBJ2-3,-,TGCGCCAGCAGTGATGGAGATCCAGATACGCAGTATTTT,CASSDGDPDTQYF
TRBV25-1,few,TRBJ1-2,TRBD1,TGTGCCAGCAGTGCAACCGGGACAGGGATTGGCTACACCTTC,CASSATGTGIGYTF